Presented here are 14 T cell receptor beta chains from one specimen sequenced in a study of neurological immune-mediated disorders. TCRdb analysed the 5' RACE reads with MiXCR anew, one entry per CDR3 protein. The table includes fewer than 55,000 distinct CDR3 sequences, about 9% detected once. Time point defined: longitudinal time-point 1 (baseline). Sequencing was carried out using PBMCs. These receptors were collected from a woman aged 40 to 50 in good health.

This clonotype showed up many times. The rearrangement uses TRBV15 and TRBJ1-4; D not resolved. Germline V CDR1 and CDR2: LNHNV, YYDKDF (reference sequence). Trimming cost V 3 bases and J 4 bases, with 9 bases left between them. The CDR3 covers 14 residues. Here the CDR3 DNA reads TGTGCCACCAGCAGCGGACGGAATAATGAAAAACTGTTTTTT. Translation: CATSSGRNNEKLFF.

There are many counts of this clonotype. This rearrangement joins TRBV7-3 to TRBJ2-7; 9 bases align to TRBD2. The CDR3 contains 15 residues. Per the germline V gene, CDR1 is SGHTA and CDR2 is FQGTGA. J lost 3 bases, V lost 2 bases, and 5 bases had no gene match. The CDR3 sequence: CASSLAGGTFYEQYF. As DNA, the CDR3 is TGTGCCAGCAGCTTAGCGGGAGGGACCTTCTACGAGCAGTACTTC.

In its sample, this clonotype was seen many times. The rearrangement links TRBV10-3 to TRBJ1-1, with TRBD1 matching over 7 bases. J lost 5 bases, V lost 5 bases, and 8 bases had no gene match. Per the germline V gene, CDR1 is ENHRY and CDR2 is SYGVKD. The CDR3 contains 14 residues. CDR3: CAISITQGETEAFF. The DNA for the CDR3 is TGTGCCATCAGTATCACGCAGGGGGAAACTGAAGCTTTCTTT.

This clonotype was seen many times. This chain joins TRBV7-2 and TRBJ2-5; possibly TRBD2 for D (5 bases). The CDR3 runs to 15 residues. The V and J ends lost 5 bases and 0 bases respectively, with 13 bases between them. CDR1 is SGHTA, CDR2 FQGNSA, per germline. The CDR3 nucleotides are TGTGCCAGCAGCCAACTCGGGATGAACCAAGAGACCCAGTACTTC. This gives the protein CASSQLGMNQETQYF.

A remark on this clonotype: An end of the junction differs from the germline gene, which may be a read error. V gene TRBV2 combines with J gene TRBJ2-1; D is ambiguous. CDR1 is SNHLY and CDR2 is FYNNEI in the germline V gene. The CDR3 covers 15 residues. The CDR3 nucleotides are TGTGCCTGCAGTGTAGGCGCGGTGTTTAGTGATGAGCAGTTCTTC. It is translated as CACSVGAVFSDEQFF.

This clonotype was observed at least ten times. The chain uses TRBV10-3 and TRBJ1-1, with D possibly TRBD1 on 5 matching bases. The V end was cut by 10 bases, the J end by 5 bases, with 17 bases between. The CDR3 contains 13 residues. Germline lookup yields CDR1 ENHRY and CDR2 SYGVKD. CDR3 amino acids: CASWRGDGTEAFF. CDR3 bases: TGTGCCAGTTGGCGGGGGGATGGGACTGAAGCTTTCTTT.

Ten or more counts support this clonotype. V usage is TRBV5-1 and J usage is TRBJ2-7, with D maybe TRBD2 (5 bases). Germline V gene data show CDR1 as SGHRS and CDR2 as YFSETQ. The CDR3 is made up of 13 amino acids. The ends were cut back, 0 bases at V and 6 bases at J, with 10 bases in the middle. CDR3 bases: TGCGCCAGCAGCTTGGCCTATGAGGGCGAGCAGTACTTC. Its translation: CASSLAYEGEQYF.

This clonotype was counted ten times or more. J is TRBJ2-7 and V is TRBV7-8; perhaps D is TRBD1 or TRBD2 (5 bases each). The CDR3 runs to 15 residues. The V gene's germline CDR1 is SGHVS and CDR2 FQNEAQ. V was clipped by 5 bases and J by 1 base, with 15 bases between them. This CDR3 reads CASSDIRDGSYEQYF. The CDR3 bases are TGTGCCAGCAGCGACATCCGGGACGGATCCTACGAGCAGTACTTC.

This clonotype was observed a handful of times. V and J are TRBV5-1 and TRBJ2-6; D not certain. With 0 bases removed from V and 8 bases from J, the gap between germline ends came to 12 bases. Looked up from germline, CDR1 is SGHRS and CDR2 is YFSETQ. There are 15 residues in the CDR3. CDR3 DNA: TGCGCCAGCAGCTTGGTCGCGCCGATGACCAACGTCCTGACTTTC. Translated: CASSLVAPMTNVLTF. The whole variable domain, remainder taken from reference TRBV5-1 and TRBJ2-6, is KAGVTQTPRYLIKTRGQQVTLSCSPISGHRSVSWYQQTPGQGLQFLFEYFSETQRNKGNFPGRFSGRQFSNSRSEMNVSTLELGDSALYLCASSLVAPMTNVLTFGAGSRLTVL.

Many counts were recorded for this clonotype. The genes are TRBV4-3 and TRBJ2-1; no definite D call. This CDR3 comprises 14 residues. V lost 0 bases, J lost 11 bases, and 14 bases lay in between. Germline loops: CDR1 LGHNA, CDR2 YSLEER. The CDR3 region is CASSQDYPGRKQFF. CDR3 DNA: TGCGCCAGCAGCCAAGATTACCCAGGTAGAAAGCAGTTCTTC.

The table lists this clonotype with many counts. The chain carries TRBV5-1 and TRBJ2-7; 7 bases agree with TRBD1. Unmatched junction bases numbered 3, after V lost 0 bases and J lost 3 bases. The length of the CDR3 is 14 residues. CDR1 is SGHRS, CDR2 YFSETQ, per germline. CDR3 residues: CASSLGGQNYEQYF. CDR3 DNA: TGCGCCAGCAGCTTGGGGGGACAGAACTACGAGCAGTACTTC.

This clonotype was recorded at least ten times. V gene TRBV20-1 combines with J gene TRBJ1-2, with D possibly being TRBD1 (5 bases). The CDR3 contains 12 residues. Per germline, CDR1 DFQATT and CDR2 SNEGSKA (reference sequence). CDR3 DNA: TGCAGCAGTCAGGGAGAGGGCTATGGCTACACCTTC. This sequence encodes CSSQGEGYGYTF.

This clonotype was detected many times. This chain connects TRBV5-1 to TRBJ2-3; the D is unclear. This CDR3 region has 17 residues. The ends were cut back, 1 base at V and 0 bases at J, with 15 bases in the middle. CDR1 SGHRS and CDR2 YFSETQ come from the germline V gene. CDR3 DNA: TGCGCCAGCAGCTTGTCCCCCTCGGGCCTTAGCACAGATACGCAGTATTTT. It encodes CASSLSPSGLSTDTQYF.

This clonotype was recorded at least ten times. The CDR3 is CASNKGWQTGTEAFF. The DNA of the CDR3 is TGTGCCAGCAACAAGGGGTGGCAGACAGGGACTGAAGCTTTCTTT. V usage is TRBV5-5 and J usage is TRBJ1-1; 7 bases align to TRBD1. Germline trimming cut 6 bases from V and 5 bases from J; bases unmatched to any gene: 13. The germline gives CDR1 SGHKS, CDR2 YYEKEE (reference sequence). The CDR3 spans 15 residues.